This entry describes one T cell receptor (beta chain). Its recognized antigen is unknown. No clone much larger than this one lies a single base away; base qualities are absent. This record comes from a study of blood T cell repertoires in COVID-19 (dated by TCRdb to 2020 to 2021). About the full investigation: The collaborator samples originated in the United States, Italy and Spain and spanned the acute and convalescent phases of COVID-19. Samples came from the ongoing ImmuneRACE study (first 160 participants) plus 1,254 subjects from 6 global collaborators. The repertoires were released in a freely available public database meant as a resource for research on the immune response to SARS-CoV-2. The dataset comprised deeply sampled blood TCRbeta repertoires from subjects exposed to, actively infected with, or recovered from COVID-19. HLA class I and class II types, where available, came from metadata supplied by the sample provider rather than from assay-based typing. The prospective study material was composed of cDNA or gDNA derived from T cells, B-cell-depleted T cells, or PBMCs. A de-identified subject ID, COVID-19 status, age in years and sex were almost always included in the sample metadata.

TCRbeta CDR3 regions were amplified from genomic DNA using the immunoSEQ Assay, a bias-controlled multiplex PCR. On the study's bioinformatics: The number of nucleated cells in each sample was estimated by amplification of reference gene primers within the assay. To quantify the absolute abundance of each unique TCRbeta CDR3 rearrangement, sequence reads were collapsed and filtered. Productive Simpson clonality was computed per sample as the square root of Simpson's diversity index over productive rearrangements. TCRdb obtained this table from immuneACCESS and retained in-frame rearrangements with V and J assigned. These tables miss some clones; where compared with another copy, unresolved V genes account for less than half of the shortfall, and the remainder is unexplained. Clone size and V and J calls were adopted from that table, with D and trimming inferred from the DNA. This sample is represented by 100,000 to 120,000 clones; roughly 85% of them were singletons. The ten largest clones represent roughly 4.5% of the sample.

The cysteine opens and the phenylalanine closes a CDR3 of 15 amino acids. Only the CDR3 region is kept as DNA, spanning 45 bases read in frame from base 1. The germline V gene (reference sequence) specifies MNHEY as CDR1 and SMNVEV as CDR2. V lost 5 bases and J lost 1 base; the stretch between them is 13 bases long. Overall study outcomes, separate from this receptor: The amount of clinical and demographic metadata varied by source and participant and was provided uncurated.

Each collaborating institution followed its own protocols to collect whole blood in K2EDTA tubes. For TCRbeta analysis, collaborator samples were shipped as frozen whole blood, as isolated PBMCs, or as DNA extracted from either sample type. Sequencing was performed on peripheral blood. The receptor's source is a man aged 50 or older with acute or convalescent COVID-19. The chain couples TRBV27 to TRBJ2-3; matching of 5 bases hints at TRBD2 as the D gene. For the CDR3, the sequence is CASSPPSGGTDTQYF. The nucleotide sequence is given as TGTGCCAGCAGTCCCCCGTCCGGGGGCACAGATACGCAGTATTTT.